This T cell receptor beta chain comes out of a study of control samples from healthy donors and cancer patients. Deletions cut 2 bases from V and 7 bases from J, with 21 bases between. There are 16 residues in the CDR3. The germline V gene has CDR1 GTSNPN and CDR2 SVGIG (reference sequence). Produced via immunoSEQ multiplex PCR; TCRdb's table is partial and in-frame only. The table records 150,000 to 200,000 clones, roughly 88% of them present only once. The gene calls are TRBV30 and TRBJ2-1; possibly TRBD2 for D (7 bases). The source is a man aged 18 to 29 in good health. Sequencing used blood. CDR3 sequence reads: CAWSQTGGRRENEQFF. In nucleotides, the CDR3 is TGTGCCTGGAGTCAAACCGGGGGGCGTCGGGAAAATGAGCAGTTCTTC. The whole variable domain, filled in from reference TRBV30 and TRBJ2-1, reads SQTIHQWPATLVQPVGSPLSLECTVEGTSNPNLYWYRQAAGRGLQLLFYSVGIGQISSEVPQNLSASRPQDRQFILSSKKLLLSDSGFYLCAWSQTGGRRENEQFFGPGTRLTVL.